These 3 T cell receptor beta chains were all obtained from the same sample, sequenced in a study of control samples from healthy donors and cancer patients. Profiled with immunoSEQ multiplex PCR; TCRdb holds only in-frame clones, not every one. The profile shows 150,000 to 200,000 clones, around 90% of them singletons. Sequences were obtained from blood. The receptors shown here come from a man under 40 in good health.

The chain couples TRBV7-3 to TRBJ1-6; 8 bases map to TRBD1. The V gene end was trimmed by 5 bases and the J gene end by 5 bases; junction bases not matched to a gene: 5. Germline CDR1 SGHTA, CDR2 FQGTGA. This CDR3 comprises 15 residues. CDR3: CASSPGGGNNSPLHF. In nucleotides, the CDR3 is TGTGCCAGCAGCCCAGGGGGCGGAAATAATTCACCCCTCCACTTT. Full variable domain (remainder filled in from reference TRBV7-3 and TRBJ1-6): GAGVSQTPSNKVTEKGKYVELRCDPISGHTALYWYRQSLGQGPEFLIYFQGTGAADDSGLPNDRFFAVRPEGSVSTLKIQRTERGDSAVYLCASSPGGGNNSPLHFGNGTRLTVT.

The chain employs TRBV11-2 and TRBJ1-5, with D unclear. Germline lookup yields CDR1 SGHAT and CDR2 FQNNGV. The CDR3 runs to 14 residues. Trimming removed 5 bases from V and 1 base from J, with 9 bases in between. This CDR3 is CASSPRASNQPQHF. CDR3 DNA sequence: TGTGCCAGCAGCCCTCGGGCAAGCAATCAGCCCCAGCATTTT.

The chain combines TRBV6-8 with TRBJ1-4, with TRBD1 as a possible D gene (6 bases). Germline-derived CDR1 and CDR2 are MNHGY and SAAAGT. This CDR3 is built from 14 residues. V shed 9 bases and J shed 5 bases, with 16 bases lying between them. CDR3 sequence: CASSIDRKNEKLFF. CDR3 DNA sequence: TGTGCCAGTTCCATCGACAGGAAAAATGAAAAACTGTTTTTT.